Sequencing of this TCR beta chain was carried out in a study of breast tumors, draining lymph nodes, adjacent tissues. The study's findings and limits: Most tumor T cells seemingly derive from lymph node, then expand in tumor.

Each CDR3 protein is one row after TCRdb ran MiXCR on the multiplex PCR reads. The sample holds 14,000 to 15,000 distinct CDR3 sequences, around 47% seen once. A remark on this clonotype: Antigen unknown. Because the CDR3's place on the DNA is in doubt, the DNA is left out and the CDR3 is given as listed by TCRdb.

The CDR3 has 19 amino acids, counting both end residues. CDR1 and CDR2 from the germline V gene are SGHTA and FQGTGA. The genes are TRBV7-3 and TRBJ2-2; the table's TRBD2 call for D was not verified on the DNA. This clonotype was sampled from a female donor with breast cancer. Some clones in this sample may be carry-over from other donors' samples. Sequencing was performed on tumor-adjacent breast tissue. The chain's CDR3 is CASSIYLCSGRGTPGELFF.